These 23 T cell receptor beta chains were sequenced from one sample in a study of T cells in Graves' hyperthyroidism and ophthalmopathy. It was RNA transcripts that yielded the amplified TCR beta CDR3 regions. Initially, a first-round RT-PCR of the TCR CDR3 employed the HTBI primer set. TCRdb used MiXCR to reprocess the multiplex PCR reads, holding one entry per CDR3 protein. The sample holds 460,000 or so distinct CDR3 sequences, 14% seen once. Specimen: blood. All receptors come from a woman between 18 and 29 years old with Graves' hyperthyroidism.

At least ten counts were recorded for this clonotype. CDR3 protein: CASSYPPLGETQYF. The DNA for the CDR3 is TGTGCCAGCAGTTATCCTCCCCTGGGAGAGACCCAGTACTTC. The rearrangement uses TRBV12-3 or TRBV12-4 and TRBJ2-5, with no clear D. The CDR3 totals 14 residues. V gave up 4 bases and J gave up 4 bases, with 13 bases separating them.

This clonotype was counted only a few times. The chain has TRBV7-3 and TRBJ2-1; 10 bases match TRBD2. Germline loops: CDR1 SGHTA, CDR2 FQGTGA. CDR3 length equals 17 residues. Germline trimming cut 2 bases from V and 6 bases from J; bases unmatched to any gene: 10. CDR3 DNA sequence: TGTGCCAGCAGCTTATACCCCGGGGCTAGCGGGAGCAATGAGCAGTTCTTC. Its translation is CASSLYPGASGSNEQFF.

The J gene is TRBJ2-1, the V gene TRBV9; TRBD2 agrees at 10 bases. J was trimmed by 2 bases and V by 4 bases; bases with no gene match: 12. Germline assignment: CDR1 SGDLS and CDR2 YYNGEE. The CDR3 loop spans 18 amino acids. CDR3 sequence reads: CASSPRGLAGVTYNEQFF. The CDR3 nucleotides read TGTGCCAGCAGCCCGAGAGGGCTAGCGGGAGTAACCTACAATGAGCAGTTCTTC.

The chain is built from TRBV5-1 and TRBJ2-3, with a tentative D call TRBD2 (7 bases). V was pared by 5 bases and J by 4 bases, with 23 bases between. Germline CDR1 and CDR2: SGHRS and YFSETQ. The CDR3 is 17 amino acids. The CDR3 coding sequence is TGCGCCAGCAGAAAGGGGGGGGGCCTCTCGGTCGCAGATACGCAGTATTTT. This codes for CASRKGGGLSVADTQYF.

This clonotype was counted only a few times. J is TRBJ2-1 and V is TRBV20-1; D is possibly TRBD2 (5 bases). This CDR3 contains 18 residues. The germline CDR1 and CDR2 sequences are DFQATT and SNEGSKA (reference sequence). Trimming took off 0 bases at V and 3 bases at J, with 21 bases between the two ends. The CDR3 DNA sequence: TGCAGTGCTAGAGATCCTAGGGAGCGGCTAGCCGACTACAATGAGCAGTTCTTC. Amino acid sequence: CSARDPRERLADYNEQFF.

There are many counts of this clonotype. The genes are TRBV3-1 and TRBJ2-1; 13 bases map to TRBD2. The germline V gene has CDR1 LGHDT and CDR2 YNNKEL (reference sequence). The CDR3 runs to 16 residues. Losses at the gene ends were 4 bases for V and 2 bases for J; bases not matched to a gene: 2. The CDR3 loop is CASSLGTSGAYNEQFF. In nucleotides, the CDR3 is TGTGCCAGCAGCCTCGGGACTAGCGGGGCCTACAATGAGCAGTTCTTC.

For this clonotype: The germline gene is not matched at one end of the junction; a read error may be the cause. The J gene is TRBJ2-1, the V gene TRBV19; D remains unclear. The CDR3 length is 14 residues. The V gene's germline CDR1 is LNHDA and CDR2 SQIVND (reference sequence). The CDR3 nucleotides are TGTGCCAGTAGTACAGCCGGAGCCTACAATGAGCAGTCCTTC. Translating it yields CASSTAGAYNEQSF.

This clonotype occurred many times. The chain recombines TRBV19 with TRBJ2-7; possibly TRBD1 for D (6 bases). This CDR3 has 14 amino acids. Trimming pared 3 bases from V and 6 bases from J, leaving 15 bases between. Germline V gives CDR1 LNHDA, CDR2 SQIVND (reference sequence). The CDR3 spells CASSMRQTGSEQYF. The CDR3 DNA reads TGTGCCAGTAGTATGAGACAGACAGGCTCCGAGCAGTACTTC. The variable domain in full, with the rest retrieved from reference TRBV19 and TRBJ2-7, is DGGITQSPKYLFRKEGQNVTLSCEQNLNHDAMYWYRQDPGQGLRLIYYSQIVNDFQKGDIAEGYSVSREKKESFPLTVTSAQKNPTAFYLCASSMRQTGSEQYFGPGTRLTVT.

This clonotype showed up many times. This chain links TRBV18 with TRBJ2-1; 8 bases are shared with TRBD1. Germline-derived CDR1 and CDR2 are KGHSH and LQKENI. J lost 2 bases, V lost 3 bases, and 6 bases had no gene match. This CDR3 comprises 16 residues. CDR3 DNA: TGTGCCAGCTCACCCCCCGGGACAGGAACCTACAATGAGCAGTTCTTC. It codes for CASSPPGTGTYNEQFF.

This clonotype was seen at least ten times. The chain joins TRBV6-1 to TRBJ1-2; no reliable D call. CDR3 length: 13 residues. The germline V gene encodes CDR1 MNHNS and CDR2 SASEGT. Trimming cost V 6 bases and J 2 bases, with 10 bases left between them. CDR3 DNA sequence: TGTGCCAGCAGGGACGGTCCCAACTATGGCTACACCTTC. Translation gives CASRDGPNYGYTF.

In this sample, this clonotype turned up many times. The gene calls are TRBV10-3 and TRBJ2-1, with a weak D call TRBD2 (5 bases). Germline CDR1 is ENHRY and CDR2 is SYGVKD. This CDR3 is 14 amino acids long. V dropped 6 bases and J dropped 7 bases, with 16 bases sitting between them. CDR3 DNA: TGTGCCATCAGATTGAGGGAGAATGGGAATGAGCAGTTCTTC. It is translated as CAIRLRENGNEQFF.

This clonotype was seen just once. The gene calls are TRBV11-2 and TRBJ2-7; TRBD2 matches at 9 bases. The germline gives CDR1 SGHAT, CDR2 FQNNGV. This CDR3 contains 15 residues. V lost 6 bases to trimming and J lost 0 bases; unmatched junction nucleotides: 6. CDR3 loop: CASSPGLALSYEQYF. In DNA, the CDR3 is TGTGCCAGCAGTCCCGGACTAGCGCTCTCCTACGAGCAGTACTTC.

The V gene is TRBV6-1, the J gene TRBJ1-4, with TRBD1 matching 7 bases. Per the germline V gene, CDR1 is MNHNS and CDR2 is SASEGT. V shed 6 bases and J 7 bases; nucleotides not matched to a gene: 5. The CDR3 totals 13 residues. The CDR3 DNA follows: TGTGCCAGCAGGGTCGGGACAGCTGAAAAACTGTTTTTT. Its protein product is CASRVGTAEKLFF.

This clonotype was counted a few times. The chain recombines TRBV24-1 with TRBJ2-1, with D tentatively TRBD1 (6 bases). CDR3 length: 14 amino acids. Trimming removed 5 bases at V and 5 bases at J, with 12 bases between. Germline V gives CDR1 KGHDR, CDR2 SFDVKD. The CDR3 DNA reads as TGTGCCACCAGTGGGATCAGGGGTAACAATGAGCAGTTCTTC. As protein: CATSGIRGNNEQFF.

This rearrangement joins TRBV6-2 or TRBV6-3 to TRBJ1-1, with D tentatively TRBD1 (6 bases). The CDR3 consists of 14 residues. V lost 5 bases and J 11 bases, leaving 21 bases between the germline ends. CDR1 MNHEY and CDR2 SVGEGT come from the germline V gene. The CDR3 region is CASSRATTGTGAFF. In DNA, the CDR3 is TGTGCCAGCAGTCGTGCCACTACAGGGACTGGGGCTTTCTTT.

This clonotype was counted at least ten times. The chain carries TRBV29-1 and TRBJ2-2; 8 nucleotides line up with TRBD1. The CDR3 extends over 15 amino acids. Trimming took 6 bases from V and 4 from J; bases not matched to a gene: 10. The germline CDR1 and CDR2 sequences are SQVTM and ANQGSEA. CDR3 loop: CSVGLGQVGTGELFF. The CDR3 nucleotides are TGCAGCGTGGGACTGGGACAGGTTGGCACCGGGGAGCTGTTTTTT.

This chain joins TRBV20-1 and TRBJ2-5; 7 bases are shared with TRBD2. The CDR3 loop spans 14 amino acids. The V gene's germline CDR1 is DFQATT and CDR2 SNEGSKA (reference sequence). Trimming cost V 1 base and J 5 bases; bases outside gene matches: 7. CDR3 nucleotide sequence: TGCAGTGCTAGAGTAGGACTAGGGGTCGAGACCCAGTACTTC. Protein sequence: CSARVGLGVETQYF.

This clonotype was found many times. V gene TRBV12-3 or TRBV12-4 combines with J gene TRBJ1-5; 9 positions agree with TRBD1. V trimming: 3 bases; J trimming: 4 bases; junction bases outside the gene matches: 4. The CDR3 has 15 residues. Here the CDR3 DNA reads TGTGCCAGCAGTTTGGGACAGGGATATAATCAGCCCCAGCATTTT. Residues: CASSLGQGYNQPQHF.

This chain joins TRBV19 and TRBJ2-7; TRBD1 matches 9 bases. V trimming: 9 bases; J trimming: 4 bases; junction bases outside the gene matches: 4. Germline assignment: CDR1 LNHDA and CDR2 SQIVND (reference sequence). CDR3 size: 12 residues. CDR3 in DNA: TGTGCCAGCCAGACAGGGGGGTACGAGCAGTACTTC. Translation gives CASQTGGYEQYF.

This clonotype was seen repeatedly, ten times or more. The rearrangement links TRBV12-3 or TRBV12-4 to TRBJ1-5, with D perhaps matching TRBD1 (6 bases). This CDR3 has 15 amino acids. V lost 5 bases and J lost 2, with 13 bases in between. The CDR3 region has the DNA TGTGCCAGCAGTCTAGGGGGAGGTGGCAATCAGCCCCAGCATTTT. It translates to CASSLGGGGNQPQHF.

This chain connects TRBV20-1 to TRBJ2-1; no clear D. V was clipped by 3 bases and J by 6 bases, with 18 bases between them. CDR1 is DFQATT and CDR2 is SNEGSKA in the germline V gene (reference sequence). The CDR3 runs to 15 residues. The CDR3 region has the DNA TGCAGTGCTAGCCTGGAACCCGTTATAGGCAATGAGCAGTTCTTC. Its translation: CSASLEPVIGNEQFF.

This clonotype was counted ten times or more. This chain connects TRBV28 to TRBJ2-7; weak D call: TRBD2 (6 bases). Germline lookup yields CDR1 MDHEN and CDR2 SYDVKM. This CDR3 contains 16 residues. V shed 4 bases and J shed 9 bases, with 25 bases lying between them. CDR3 bases: TGTGCCAGCAGTTCCCCATTCTACGGGCCTTACGGGGGGCAGTACTTC. Residues: CASSSPFYGPYGGQYF.

This clonotype occurred many times. The rearrangement joins TRBV30 to TRBJ1-2; D unclear. V was clipped by 5 bases and J by 2 bases, with 9 bases between them. This CDR3 is 12 amino acids long. Germline V gives CDR1 GTSNPN, CDR2 SVGIG (reference sequence). CDR3 DNA: TGTGCCTGGCTAGATGGGAACTATGGCTACACCTTC. This encodes CAWLDGNYGYTF.